Sequencing of this TCR beta chain was carried out in a study of cytomegalovirus exposure and HLA in healthy donors. In the PCR, 60 Vbeta and 13 Jbeta primers were used. TCRdb's copy holds only in-frame clones and misses some; the assay was immunoSEQ multiplex PCR. The sample lists some 67,000 clones; roughly 76% were seen once. Remarks on this clone: Antigen unknown.

Points from the study as a whole: Later analysis identified a missense DCLRE1C variant that was linked to TCR beta V- and J-gene trimming. It was assumed in the presence/absence analyses that sequencing depth was roughly uniform across donors. Altogether, 150 to 200 TCR beta chains were recorded as cytomegalovirus-associated.

Trimming stripped 0 bases from V and 1 base from J, with 16 bases between. The CDR3 consists of 17 residues. Germline values: CDR1 SGHKS, CDR2 YYEKEE (reference sequence). The chain has TRBV5-5 and TRBJ1-2, with D uncertain. The TCR was taken from a man aged 55 to 70 in good health and CMV-seropositive. Sample: PBMCs. The DNA for the CDR3 is TGTGCCAGCAGCTTGGCGGGCGGAGGAACCTATAACTATGGCTACACCTTC. Its translation: CASSLAGGGTYNYGYTF.